This T cell receptor beta chain was retrieved from a study of T cells in Graves' hyperthyroidism and ophthalmopathy. Amplified TCR beta CDR3 regions derived from RNA transcripts. TCR CDR3 underwent first-round RT-PCR with the HTBI primer set. TCRdb reprocessed the multiplex PCR reads with MiXCR, giving one entry per CDR3 protein. The repertoire includes around 450,000 distinct CDR3 sequences, around 15% of them detected once, and about 4.9% sits in the top ten. Notes on this clonotype: At one end, the junction sequence differs from germline, possibly due to a read error.

It was uncontrolled infection, other autoimmune disease, pregnancy or lactation that excluded patients. The PBMCs had their origin in 8.5 to 10 ml of fresh peripheral blood. This CDR3 region has 16 residues. Germline CDR1 reads SGHKS; CDR2 reads YYEKEE (reference sequence). The source of this sequence is a woman aged 18-29 years with Graves' hyperthyroidism. Material for sequencing was blood. This rearrangement joins TRBV5-5 to TRBJ2-1, with 10 bases aligning to TRBD1. In DNA form, the CDR3 reads TGTGCCAGCAGCCCCAAGACAGGGGGCTCCGACAATGAGCAGTTCTTC. It specifies CASSPKTGGSDNEQFF.